This is a list of T cell receptor beta chains from one sample in a study of blood T cell repertoires in COVID-19. The data were produced by immunoSEQ multiplex PCR, yet TCRdb's version contains in-frame clones alone and is incomplete. The table has about 430,000 clones, 70% to 90% seen once. Sequencing used PBMCs or T cells enriched from blood (not recorded which). The receptors shown here come from a woman between 18 and 29 years old who had been exposed to COVID-19. Each CDR3 is given with its conserved first and last residue. D genes are given only for firm matches. Some rows mark clone size as missing; the rest say once, few, many or name a class of expanded clone.

DNA,CDR3,size,J,D,V
TGTGCCAGCAGCTTGGCCGGACTAGTAGTGGTAGAGACCCAGTACTTC,CASSLAGLVVVETQYF,NA,TRBJ2-5,TRBD2,TRBV5-6
TGCGCCAGCAGCGACGCCCCACAGGGGGCCGGCGGGGAGCTGTTTTTT,CASSDAPQGAGGELFF,NA,TRBJ2-2,TRBD1,TRBV4-1
TGTGCCAGCAGGCCGTCGGGTTATCAGCCCCAGCATTTT,CASRPSGYQPQHF,NA,TRBJ1-5,NA,TRBV28
TGTGCCAGCAGCTTAGTGTATACCGAGCCTTATAATTCACCCCTCCACTTT,CASSLVYTEPYNSPLHF,NA,TRBJ1-6,NA,TRBV5-8
TGTGCCAGCAGCTCCACAGGACAGGGGGCTAATGAAAAACTGTTTTTT,CASSSTGQGANEKLFF,NA,TRBJ1-4,TRBD1,TRBV7-2
TGTGCCAGCTCACCAATGGGGGACTACTACGAGCAGTACTTC,CASSPMGDYYEQYF,NA,TRBJ2-7,TRBD2,TRBV18
TGCGCCAGCAGCCAAGATCTGACAGGGGGCTATCAGCCCCAGCATTTT,CASSQDLTGGYQPQHF,NA,TRBJ1-5,TRBD1,TRBV4-1
TGTGCCAGCAGCGTTCCGGGAGGACCCTATGGCTACACCTTC,CASSVPGGPYGYTF,few,TRBJ1-2,NA,TRBV7-2
TGTGCCAGTGGACAGGGCCCCTCTGGGGCCAACGTCCTGACTTTC,CASGQGPSGANVLTF,NA,TRBJ2-6,TRBD1,TRBV19
TGTGCCAGCAGCCAAGACTACGGACCACGGGCACGGGGGACCCAGTACTTC,CASSQDYGPRARGTQYF,NA,TRBJ2-5,NA,TRBV14
TGTGCCAGCTCACCTGGACAGGGAACCAATCAGCCCCAGCATTTT,CASSPGQGTNQPQHF,NA,TRBJ1-5,TRBD1,TRBV18
TGTGCCAGCAGTCTAGTGGCCGAGCAGTACTTC,CASSLVAEQYF,NA,TRBJ2-7,NA,TRBV12-3/TRBV12-4
TGTGCCAGCAGCTTAGGGGGCAGGGAACTTCTGACTTTC,CASSLGGRELLTF,NA,TRBJ2-6,NA,TRBV11-2
TGTGCCAGCAGCGTAGCCCCCTTAGCGGGAGGTGAGAGGGGCTCCTACAATGAGCAGTTCTTC,CASSVAPLAGGERGSYNEQFF,once,TRBJ2-1,TRBD2,TRBV9
TGCGCCAGCAGCTTGGAGGGGAGCAATCAGCCCCAGCATTTT,CASSLEGSNQPQHF,NA,TRBJ1-5,NA,TRBV5-1
TGTGCCAGCAGTGGGACTCCGGGCAGAGACGAGCAGTACTTC,CASSGTPGRDEQYF,NA,TRBJ2-7,NA,TRBV6-2/TRBV6-3
TGCAGCGTTCTGACAGCGATCTCTGGAAACACCATATATTTT,CSVLTAISGNTIYF,NA,TRBJ1-3,NA,TRBV29-1
TGCGCCAGCAGCCCCGGGACAGGGATAGTTTATGGCTACACCTTC,CASSPGTGIVYGYTF,once,TRBJ1-2,TRBD1,TRBV4-3
TGTGCCAGCAGTTTGTTGCCGGGACAGGGACCAGCGATAAATGAGCAGTTCTTC,CASSLLPGQGPAINEQFF,NA,TRBJ2-1,TRBD1,TRBV27
TGCGCCAGCAGCTCCGGCAAAGAGGGCGAGCAGTACTTC,CASSSGKEGEQYF,NA,TRBJ2-7,NA,TRBV5-1
TGTGCCAGCAGCTACCGCGGTGCAACTAATGAAAAACTGTTTTTT,CASSYRGATNEKLFF,NA,TRBJ1-4,NA,TRBV7-2
TGTGCCAGCACGAGATTTAACTATGGCTACACCTTC,CASTRFNYGYTF,NA,TRBJ1-2,NA,TRBV28
TGTGCCAGCAGTGAGGCACGGACAGGGGCGAAATACACTGAAGCTTTCTTT,CASSEARTGAKYTEAFF,NA,TRBJ1-1,TRBD1,TRBV28
TGTGCCATCAGTGACCCCGGGATCGGGAGTTCCTACGAGCAGTACTTC,CAISDPGIGSSYEQYF,NA,TRBJ2-7,NA,TRBV10-3
TGTGCCAGCAGCGATGCCCGGGACTACGCCGACACTGAAGCTTTCTTT,CASSDARDYADTEAFF,NA,TRBJ1-1,NA,TRBV9
TGTGCCAGCATCCTACCGAACTATGGCTACACCTTC,CASILPNYGYTF,NA,TRBJ1-2,NA,TRBV27
TGTGCCACCAGCAGAAATCCGGGGTCAGATACGCAGTATTTT,CATSRNPGSDTQYF,NA,TRBJ2-3,NA,TRBV15
TGTGCCAGCAGTTTTGGACAGGGTGGGATATATGGCTACACCTTC,CASSFGQGGIYGYTF,NA,TRBJ1-2,TRBD1,TRBV27
TGTGCCAGCAGCTCAGACCGGGGGGAGACCCAGTACTTC,CASSSDRGETQYF,NA,TRBJ2-5,NA,TRBV7-2
TGCGCCAGCAGCCGGGGGGGTCTTGACAATGAGCAGTTCTTC,CASSRGGLDNEQFF,NA,TRBJ2-1,TRBD2,TRBV5-1
TGTGCCAGCAGCTTGGTGGGGGCGCCCAAAAACATTCAGTACTTC,CASSLVGAPKNIQYF,NA,TRBJ2-4,NA,TRBV5-6
TGTGTTGCAACGGGGGACGGAAACACCATATATTTT,CVATGDGNTIYF,NA,TRBJ1-3,NA,TRBV2
TGTGCCAGCAGTTTACGGTACGGGGACTCCTACGAGCAGTACTTC,CASSLRYGDSYEQYF,NA,TRBJ2-7,NA,TRBV28
TGCGCCAGCAGCTTCCGGGAGCCGGGTAGTAACGAGCAGTACTTC,CASSFREPGSNEQYF,NA,TRBJ2-7,NA,TRBV5-1
TGTGCCAGTAGTAAGGCGGGGACCTATAATTCACCCCTCCACTTT,CASSKAGTYNSPLHF,NA,TRBJ1-6,NA,TRBV19
TGTGCCAGCAGTTCCCTTAGGGACACCGAGCAGTACTTC,CASSSLRDTEQYF,once,TRBJ2-7,NA,TRBV27
TGTGCCACCAGTGACCGGGGGACGGGGACCCAGTACTTC,CATSDRGTGTQYF,once,TRBJ2-5,NA,TRBV24-1
TGTGCCGTGGGAGTCAAGATAACGACAGAAACTAACTATGGCTACACCTTC,CAVGVKITTETNYGYTF,NA,TRBJ1-2,NA,TRBV30
TGTGCCATCAGTCCCACTAGCGGGGGGGGCGAATATGAGCAGTTCTTC,CAISPTSGGGEYEQFF,NA,TRBJ2-1,TRBD2,TRBV10-3
TGTGCCAGCAGCCCGCTACAAGGACAGGGTTCCTACGAGCAGTACTTC,CASSPLQGQGSYEQYF,NA,TRBJ2-7,TRBD1,TRBV4-2
TGTGCCAGTCAGACAGGTCAAGAGACCCAGTACTTC,CASQTGQETQYF,NA,TRBJ2-5,NA,TRBV28
TGTGCCAGCAGTTATAAGGGGGGGACAGATACGCAGTATTTT,CASSYKGGTDTQYF,NA,TRBJ2-3,NA,TRBV6-5
TGTGCCAGCAGCTTACAGGGGTATCAGCCCCAGCATTTT,CASSLQGYQPQHF,NA,TRBJ1-5,NA,TRBV7-2
TGCGCCAGCAGCCTACTTTTGGGAGGGGGCTCTGGAAACACCATATATTTT,CASSLLLGGGSGNTIYF,NA,TRBJ1-3,NA,TRBV5-1
TGTGCCAGCAAGGGAGCGGGATACAATGAGCAGTTCTTC,CASKGAGYNEQFF,NA,TRBJ2-1,TRBD2,TRBV28
TGTGCCAGCAGCCGCGGACAGGCTTTCTACAATGAGCAGTTCTTC,CASSRGQAFYNEQFF,few,TRBJ2-1,TRBD1,TRBV3-1/TRBV3-2
TGTGCCAGCTCACCAGGGGTCGGGACAGGGGACGGCTACACCTTC,CASSPGVGTGDGYTF,NA,TRBJ1-2,TRBD1,TRBV18
TGTGCCAGCTCACCGGGGACTAGCAAAGATACGCAGTATTTT,CASSPGTSKDTQYF,NA,TRBJ2-3,TRBD2,TRBV18
TGTGCCAGCAGTTCCACGCTGGGATGGTCAGGGGGGCAAGAGACCCAGTACTTC,CASSSTLGWSGGQETQYF,NA,TRBJ2-5,NA,TRBV28
TGTGCCAGCAGTTTCGGGGGCTACGAGCAGTACTTC,CASSFGGYEQYF,NA,TRBJ2-7,NA,TRBV12-3/TRBV12-4
TGTGCCAGTAGTACCTCAGGGGGCAGGAACGAAAAACTGTTTTTT,CASSTSGGRNEKLFF,few,TRBJ1-4,TRBD1,TRBV19
TGTGCCAGCAGTTTTTTACGACAGGGCGAGCAGTACTTC,CASSFLRQGEQYF,NA,TRBJ2-7,TRBD1,TRBV27
TGTGCCAGCAGCAAAGTCGGGGGAGCCCCATACTACGAGCAGTACTTC,CASSKVGGAPYYEQYF,NA,TRBJ2-7,NA,TRBV21-1
TGTGCCAGCTCACCTCGACAGGGAGAGACCCAGTACTTC,CASSPRQGETQYF,NA,TRBJ2-5,TRBD1,TRBV18
TGTGCCAGCAGTGACCCCGGACAGGGTCCCCACGAGCAGTACTTC,CASSDPGQGPHEQYF,few,TRBJ2-7,TRBD1,TRBV28